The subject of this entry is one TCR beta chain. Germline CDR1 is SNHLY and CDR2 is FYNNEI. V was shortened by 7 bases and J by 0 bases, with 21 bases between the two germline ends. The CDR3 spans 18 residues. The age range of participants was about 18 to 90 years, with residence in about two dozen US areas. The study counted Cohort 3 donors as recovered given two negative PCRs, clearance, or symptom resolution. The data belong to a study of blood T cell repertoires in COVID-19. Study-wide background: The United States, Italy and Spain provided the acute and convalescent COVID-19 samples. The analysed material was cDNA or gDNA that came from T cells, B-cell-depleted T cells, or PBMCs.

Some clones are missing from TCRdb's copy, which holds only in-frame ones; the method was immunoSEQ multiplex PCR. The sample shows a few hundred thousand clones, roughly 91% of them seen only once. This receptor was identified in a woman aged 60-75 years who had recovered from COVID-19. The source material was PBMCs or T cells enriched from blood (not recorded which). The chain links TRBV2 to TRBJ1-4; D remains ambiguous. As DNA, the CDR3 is TGTGCCAGCAAATTTCGACAATCGTCCCTTGCAACTAATGAAAAACTGTTTTTT. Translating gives CASKFRQSSLATNEKLFF.